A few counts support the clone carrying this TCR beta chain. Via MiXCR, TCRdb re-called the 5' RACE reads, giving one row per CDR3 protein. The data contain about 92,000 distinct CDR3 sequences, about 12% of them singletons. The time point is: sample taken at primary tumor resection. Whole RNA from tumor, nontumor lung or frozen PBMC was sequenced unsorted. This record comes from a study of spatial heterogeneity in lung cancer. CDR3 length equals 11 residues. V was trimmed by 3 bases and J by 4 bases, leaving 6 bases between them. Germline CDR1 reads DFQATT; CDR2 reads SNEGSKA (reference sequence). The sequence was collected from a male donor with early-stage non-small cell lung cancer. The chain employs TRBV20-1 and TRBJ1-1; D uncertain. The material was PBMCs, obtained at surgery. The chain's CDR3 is CSASYTTEAFF. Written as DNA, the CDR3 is TGCAGTGCTAGTTATACCACTGAAGCTTTCTTT.